This passage covers 26 T cell receptor beta chains from one sample sequenced in a study of cytomegalovirus exposure and HLA in healthy donors. PCR amplification relied on 60 Vbeta primers (plus 13 Jbeta primers). TCRdb's table, derived via immunoSEQ multiplex PCR, lists solely in-frame clones and lacks some. The sample lists approximately 150,000 clones, around 65% occurring once. The sample comprised PBMCs. Receptor source: a woman aged 55 to 70 in good health and CMV-seronegative.

The chain has TRBV5-1 and TRBJ2-5; 9 nucleotides agree with TRBD1. Matching the DNA end better, TRBJ2-7 makes the J call doubtful. Germline CDR1 and CDR2: SGHRS and YFSETQ. The CDR3 has 15 residues. CDR3 in DNA: TGCGCCAGCAGCGTCCAACAGGGGGCGACCTACGAGCAGTACTTC. Encoded protein: CASSVQQGATYEQYF.

The chain combines TRBV15 with TRBJ1-4; D uncertain. Germline V lookup: CDR1 LNHNV, CDR2 YYDKDF (reference sequence). Trimming removed 0 bases from V and 3 bases from J, with 17 bases in between. This CDR3 has 18 residues. CDR3 amino acids: CATSRDKRAAGANEKLFF. The DNA for the CDR3 is TGTGCCACCAGCAGAGATAAGAGAGCGGCTGGTGCTAATGAAAAACTGTTTTTT.

This chain joins TRBV6-5 and TRBJ2-1; D not resolved. The germline V gene encodes CDR1 MNHEY and CDR2 SVGAGI. Deletions cut 10 bases from V and 0 bases from J, with 13 bases between. The CDR3 is 14 amino acids. CDR3 amino acids: CATNGPSSYNEQFF. In DNA form, the CDR3 reads TGTGCCACTAACGGCCCTAGCTCCTACAATGAGCAGTTCTTC.

The chain joins TRBV15 to TRBJ2-5, with 9 nucleotides matching TRBD1. The CDR3 has 16 amino acids. Per germline, CDR1 LNHNV and CDR2 YYDKDF (reference sequence). The V segment lost 0 bases and the J segment 1 base; nucleotides outside the gene matches: 3. DNA of the CDR3: TGTGCCACCAGCAGAGACCGGGGACAGGGCCAAGAGACCCAGTACTTC. This translates into CATSRDRGQGQETQYF.

The chain employs TRBV7-9 and TRBJ1-2; TRBD1 matches 11 bases. The CDR3 is 14 amino acids. The V and J ends lost 4 bases and 13 bases, in that order; junction bases with no gene match: 11. Germline V lookup: CDR1 SEHNR, CDR2 FQNEAQ (reference sequence). This chain's CDR3 is CASSSGTGGVSRTF. The CDR3 nucleotides read TGTGCCAGCAGCTCCGGGACAGGGGGTGTTTCACGCACCTTC. Together with reference TRBV7-9 and TRBJ1-2, the CDR3 gives the full variable domain: DTGVSQNPRHKITKRGQNVTFRCDPISEHNRLYWYRQTLGQGPEFLTYFQNEAQLEKSRLLSDRFSAERPKGSFSTLEIQRTEQGDSAMYLCASSSGTGGVSRTFGSGTRLTVV.

V gene TRBV6-5 combines with J gene TRBJ2-5, with 10 positions matching TRBD1. The end of the DNA is better explained by TRBJ2-7, so the J call may be wrong. Germline assignment: CDR1 MNHEY and CDR2 SVGAGI. The CDR3 sequence is 14 residues long. CDR3 coding DNA: TGTGCCAGCAGTTCGACAGGGGGCGCGTACGAGCAGTACTTC. This gives the protein CASSSTGGAYEQYF.

There are a few counts of this clone. J is TRBJ1-1 and V is TRBV2; D not certain. The V end lost 6 bases, the J end lost 5 bases, and 13 bases lay between the germline ends. Germline values: CDR1 SNHLY, CDR2 FYNNEI. This CDR3 region has 13 residues. The CDR3 protein is CASRLDGITEAFF. CDR3 coding DNA: TGTGCCAGCAGACTAGACGGTATTACTGAAGCTTTCTTT. Based on the CDR3 plus reference TRBV2 and TRBJ1-1, the full variable domain is EPEVTQTPSHQVTQMGQEVILRCVPISNHLYFYWYRQILGQKVEFLVSFYNNEISEKSEIFDDQFSVERPDGSNFTLKIRSTKLEDSAMYFCASRLDGITEAFFGQGTRLTVV.

This chain connects TRBV10-3 to TRBJ2-6, with a weak D call TRBD2 (5 bases). Trimming took off 2 bases at V and 0 bases at J, with 11 bases between the two ends. Germline loops: CDR1 ENHRY, CDR2 SYGVKD. The CDR3 has 17 amino acids. In DNA form, the CDR3 reads TGTGCCATCAGTGAGGAGGGTTTGGGCTCTGGGGCCAACGTCCTGACTTTC. Translation gives CAISEEGLGSGANVLTF.

This clone has only a few counts. The CDR3 here is CASSSPSGRGETQYF. CDR3 coding DNA: TGTGCCAGCAGTTCCCCTAGCGGGAGGGGGGAGACCCAGTACTTC. The chain joins TRBV28 to TRBJ2-5, with 12 bases that match TRBD2. Germline V CDR1 and CDR2: MDHEN, SYDVKM. This CDR3 comprises 15 residues. Unmatched junction bases numbered 5, after V lost 4 bases and J lost 5 bases.

As DNA, the CDR3 is TGTGCCAGTAGTACCGGACAGGGCCACACTGAAGCTTTCTTT. It translates to CASSTGQGHTEAFF. The V gene is TRBV19, the J gene TRBJ1-1; 8 bases map to TRBD1. The J segment lost 3 bases and the V segment lost 4 bases, leaving 4 bases of the junction unmatched. Germline CDR1 and CDR2: LNHDA and SQIVND (reference sequence). This CDR3 contains 14 residues.

This clone is deemed medium-sized. The V call is TRBV6-1, the J call TRBJ1-1; maybe TRBD1 (6 bases). CDR3 length equals 13 residues. V lost 6 bases to trimming and J lost 4 bases, with 12 bases between them. Germline V gene sequence: CDR1 MNHNS, CDR2 SASEGT. This CDR3 reads CASRDRAVTEAFF. The CDR3 DNA is TGTGCCAGCAGGGACAGAGCGGTCACTGAAGCTTTCTTT.

This chain uses TRBV2 with TRBJ1-4; D not resolved. Germline V gene lookup returns CDR1 SNHLY and CDR2 FYNNEI. Trimming left V 6 bases short and J 0 bases short, with 8 bases between. This CDR3 comprises 14 residues. CDR3 in amino acids: CASRFGATNEKLFF. CDR3 bases: TGTGCCAGCAGATTCGGTGCAACTAATGAAAAACTGTTTTTT.

The rearrangement links TRBV28 to TRBJ2-5; 15 bases match TRBD2. Germline trimming cut 8 bases from V and 2 bases from J; bases unmatched to any gene: 0. Germline-derived CDR1 and CDR2 are MDHEN and SYDVKM. The CDR3 is 14 residues long. This CDR3 reads CASGLAGGQETQYF. The CDR3 DNA is TGTGCCAGCGGACTAGCGGGAGGGCAAGAGACCCAGTACTTC.

J is TRBJ1-1 and V is TRBV28; possible D gene TRBD1, 5 bases. V gave up 5 bases and J gave up 5 bases, with 15 bases separating them. Germline loops: CDR1 MDHEN, CDR2 SYDVKM. CDR3 length equals 14 residues. Written as DNA, the CDR3 is TGTGCCAGCAGTCAAGGACACCTGGGGACTGAAGCTTTCTTT. It yields the protein CASSQGHLGTEAFF.

J is TRBJ1-2 and V is TRBV5-4; 11 nucleotides match TRBD1. J lost 1 base, V lost 3 bases, and 5 bases had no gene match. CDR3 length equals 16 residues. Germline V gene sequence: CDR1 SGHNT, CDR2 YYREEE (reference sequence). The CDR3 is CASSSPGTGGNYGYTF. For the CDR3, the DNA is TGTGCCAGCAGCTCACCCGGGACAGGGGGTAACTATGGCTACACCTTC.

CDR3 residues: CASSVVAGRLTDTQYF. The CDR3 bases are TGTGCCAGCAGCGTAGTTGCGGGAAGACTCACAGATACGCAGTATTTT. V gene TRBV9 combines with J gene TRBJ2-3, with a tentative D call TRBD2 (6 bases). Germline V gene data show CDR1 as SGDLS and CDR2 as YYNGEE. This CDR3 contains 16 residues. Trimming shortened V by 0 bases and J by 2 bases, and 13 bases separated the two germline ends.

The chain carries TRBV7-2 and TRBJ2-2; no reliable D call. V was trimmed by 10 bases and J by 6 bases, leaving 15 bases between them. CDR1 is SGHTA and CDR2 is FQGNSA in the germline V gene. This CDR3 is 13 amino acids long. In DNA, the CDR3 is TGTGCCACCATAAGGAGAGGCGCCGGGGAGCTGTTTTTT. Translating gives CATIRRGAGELFF.

V is TRBV7-8 and J is TRBJ2-7, with D tentatively TRBD2 (7 bases). Trimming shortened V by 0 bases and J by 3 bases, and 12 bases separated the two germline ends. The CDR3 runs 15 residues. Germline V gene lookup returns CDR1 SGHVS and CDR2 FQNEAQ. CDR3 sequence reads: CASSLAGGLFYEQYF. The CDR3 nucleotides read TGTGCCAGCAGCTTAGCGGGGGGGCTCTTCTACGAGCAGTACTTC.

The chain employs TRBV5-4 and TRBJ2-7; maybe TRBD2 (5 bases). V shed 2 bases and J shed 2 bases, with 8 bases lying between them. Germline-derived CDR1 and CDR2 are SGHNT and YYREEE (reference sequence). The CDR3 is 13 amino acids. CDR3 sequence reads: CASSFEGTYEQYF. The CDR3, as DNA: TGTGCCAGCAGCTTCGAGGGAACCTACGAGCAGTACTTC.

This clone was counted a few times. This chain connects TRBV5-1 to TRBJ1-3; D possibly corresponds to TRBD1 (6 bases). CDR1 is SGHRS, CDR2 YFSETQ, per germline. V was cut by 5 bases and J by 0 bases, with 12 bases left in between. The CDR3 runs to 15 residues. The CDR3 sequence: CASSIGGNSGNTIYF. The CDR3 region has the DNA TGCGCCAGCAGTATTGGGGGCAACTCTGGAAACACCATATATTTT.

The genes are TRBV28 and TRBJ2-1; 8 bases agree with TRBD1. The germline CDR1 and CDR2 sequences are MDHEN and SYDVKM. The CDR3 consists of 12 residues. V was clipped by 4 bases and J by 12 bases; unmatched bases: 5. CDR3 coding DNA: TGTGCCAGCAGTTCCTCCGGGACAGGGCAGTTCTTC. Amino acid sequence: CASSSSGTGQFF. The complete variable domain, with remaining parts taken from reference TRBV28 and TRBJ2-1, reads DVKVTQSSRYLVKRTGEKVFLECVQDMDHENMFWYRQDPGLGLRLIYFSYDVKMKEKGDIPEGYSVSREKKERFSLILESASTNQTSMYLCASSSSGTGQFFGPGTRLTVL.

V is TRBV5-1 and J is TRBJ1-4, with no clear D. Germline V gene data show CDR1 as SGHRS and CDR2 as YFSETQ. This CDR3 region has 14 residues. V dropped 1 base and J dropped 7 bases, with 11 bases sitting between them. The CDR3 region has the DNA TGCGCCAGCAGCTTGATGACTGGATTTGAAAAACTGTTTTTT. Amino acids: CASSLMTGFEKLFF.

The chain couples TRBV2 to TRBJ2-5; TRBD1 is a possible D gene (5 bases). This CDR3 is 15 amino acids long. Trimming removed 5 bases at V and 5 bases at J, with 18 bases between. Per germline, CDR1 SNHLY and CDR2 FYNNEI. DNA for the CDR3: TGTGCCAGCAGTCCCCCGGTGGGGCTAGAGGAGACCCAGTACTTC. Residues: CASSPPVGLEETQYF.

The V and J genes are TRBV19 and TRBJ2-1, with TRBD2 matching over 9 bases. V lost 6 bases to trimming and J lost 5 bases; unmatched junction nucleotides: 14. The CDR3 contains 17 residues. Germline V gives CDR1 LNHDA, CDR2 SQIVND (reference sequence). As DNA, the CDR3 is TGTGCCAGTAGCCCTAATCCAGGTAGCGGGAGCCACAATGAGCAGTTCTTC. Amino acids: CASSPNPGSGSHNEQFF.

The chain joins TRBV10-3 to TRBJ2-3; tentatively, D is TRBD2 (7 bases). The CDR3 has 17 amino acids. Germline-derived CDR1 and CDR2 are ENHRY and SYGVKD. Trimming stripped 0 bases from V and 0 bases from J, with 13 bases between. The CDR3 is CAISESYGGASTDTQYF. The CDR3 region has the DNA TGTGCCATCAGTGAGTCGTATGGGGGGGCTAGCACAGATACGCAGTATTTT.

This chain uses TRBV27 with TRBJ2-5, with TRBD1 as a possible D gene (6 bases). The V end was cut by 7 bases, the J end by 3 bases, with 15 bases between. In germline, CDR1 is MNHEY, CDR2 SMNVEV (reference sequence). The CDR3 spans 14 residues. Written as DNA, the CDR3 is TGTGCCAGCACCCCTAACGGACAGAAAGAGACCCAGTACTTC. Its protein product is CASTPNGQKETQYF.